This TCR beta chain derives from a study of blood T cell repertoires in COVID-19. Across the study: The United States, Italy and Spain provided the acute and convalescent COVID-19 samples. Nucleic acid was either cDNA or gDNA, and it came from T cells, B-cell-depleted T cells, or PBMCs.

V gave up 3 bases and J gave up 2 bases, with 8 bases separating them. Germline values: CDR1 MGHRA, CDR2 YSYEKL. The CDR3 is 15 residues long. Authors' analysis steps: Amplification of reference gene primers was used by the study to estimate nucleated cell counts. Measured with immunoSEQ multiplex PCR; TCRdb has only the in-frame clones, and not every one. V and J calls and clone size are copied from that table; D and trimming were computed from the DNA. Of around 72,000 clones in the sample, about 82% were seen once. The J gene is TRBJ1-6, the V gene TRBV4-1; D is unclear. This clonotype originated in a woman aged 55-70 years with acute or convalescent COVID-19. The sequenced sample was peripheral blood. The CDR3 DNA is TGCGCCAGCAGCCAGCAGACAACCTATAATTCACCCCTCCACTTT. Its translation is CASSQQTTYNSPLHF.